This T cell receptor beta chain was captured in a study of OX40 agonist ivuxolimab in advanced cancers. The study, taken as a whole, reports: Antigen specificity was not determined for the expanded peripheral T cells. It was also the case that some nonresponders had low normalized T-cell clonal expansion. On average, CD8+ T cells showed a greater number of expanded clones than CD4+.

A remark on this clone: As yet, its antigen is unknown.

The repertoire was sequenced with immunoSEQ multiplex PCR; TCRdb's copy has only in-frame clones and lacks some. The data show tens of thousands of clones, around four fifths seen once. V was pared by 3 bases and J by 6 bases, with 4 bases of the junction left unmatched. The CDR3 spans 14 residues. CDR1 and CDR2 from the germline V gene are MDHEN and SYDVKM. This specimen was CD4+ or CD8+ T cells sorted from blood, taken in a trial of the OX40 agonist ivuxolimab. The chain links TRBV28 to TRBJ2-7; 11 bases are a match to TRBD2. The clonotype was recovered from an adult with an advanced solid tumor such as melanoma, head and neck, liver or kidney cancer. CDR3 in DNA: TGTGCCAGCAGTTTGAGCCTAGCGGGAGGCGAGCAGTACTTC. Its translation: CASSLSLAGGEQYF. Full variable domain (remainder filled in from reference TRBV28 and TRBJ2-7): DVKVTQSSRYLVKRTGEKVFLECVQDMDHENMFWYRQDPGLGLRLIYFSYDVKMKEKGDIPEGYSVSREKKERFSLILESASTNQTSMYLCASSLSLAGGEQYFGPGTRLTVT.